A single sample gave rise to the 28 T cell receptor beta chains below, sequenced in a study of T cell responses to AZD1222 COVID-19 vaccine. TCRdb's copy holds only in-frame clones and misses some; the assay was immunoSEQ multiplex PCR. The profile shows just under 150,000 clones, approximately 89% of them singletons. The material sequenced was peripheral blood, taken 28 days after the second AZD1222 dose. All receptors derive from an adult who received the AZD1222 COVID-19 vaccine.

The V and J genes are TRBV7-9 and TRBJ2-1; 12 bases match TRBD2. The CDR3 covers 15 residues. The V segment lost 5 bases and the J segment 6 bases; nucleotides outside the gene matches: 5. Germline values: CDR1 SEHNR, CDR2 FQNEAQ (reference sequence). The CDR3 reads CASSPPTSGSNEQFF. Written as DNA, the CDR3 is TGTGCCAGCAGCCCCCCGACTAGCGGGAGCAATGAGCAGTTCTTC.

The chain couples TRBV7-9 to TRBJ2-7; TRBD1 agrees at 7 bases. This CDR3 is 13 amino acids long. Germline values: CDR1 SEHNR, CDR2 FQNEAQ (reference sequence). V was pared by 5 bases and J by 4 bases, with 5 bases of the junction left unmatched. CDR3 sequence reads: CASSETGIYEQYF. In DNA, the CDR3 is TGTGCCAGCAGCGAGACAGGGATTTACGAGCAGTACTTC. The full variable domain, with the rest looked up from reference TRBV7-9 and TRBJ2-7, is DTGVSQNPRHKITKRGQNVTFRCDPISEHNRLYWYRQTLGQGPEFLTYFQNEAQLEKSRLLSDRFSAERPKGSFSTLEIQRTEQGDSAMYLCASSETGIYEQYFGPGTRLTVT.

The genes are TRBV30 and TRBJ1-6, with 7 nucleotides matching TRBD1. The CDR3 spans 14 residues. Germline V gene sequence: CDR1 GTSNPN, CDR2 SVGIG (reference sequence). Losses at the gene ends were 4 bases for V and 7 bases for J; bases not matched to a gene: 7. Here the CDR3 DNA reads TGTGCCTGGACCTCCGGGACAGTCAATTCACCCCTCCACTTT. This sequence encodes CAWTSGTVNSPLHF.

This clone was seen a single time. The rearrangement links TRBV7-9 to TRBJ2-7; tentatively, D is TRBD1 or TRBD2 (5 bases each). This CDR3 spans 14 amino acids. Trimming stripped 3 bases from V and 2 bases from J, with 11 bases between. In germline, CDR1 is SEHNR, CDR2 FQNEAQ (reference sequence). The CDR3 DNA sequence: TGTGCCAGCAGCTTTGGGGGAGTAGCCTACGAGCAGTACTTC. Its translation is CASSFGGVAYEQYF.

This chain links TRBV19 with TRBJ1-1, with D possibly TRBD1 on 6 matching bases. From germline, CDR1 is LNHDA and CDR2 SQIVND (reference sequence). Between the trimmed V and J ends, which lost 9 bases and 6 bases, there was a span of 8 bases. There are 10 residues in the CDR3. The CDR3 DNA sequence: TGTGCCAGCACAGGGCCTGAAGCTTTCTTT. Translated: CASTGPEAFF. The full variable domain, completed using reference TRBV19 and TRBJ1-1, is DGGITQSPKYLFRKEGQNVTLSCEQNLNHDAMYWYRQDPGQGLRLIYYSQIVNDFQKGDIAEGYSVSREKKESFPLTVTSAQKNPTAFYLCASTGPEAFFGQGTRLTVV.

The chain has TRBV4-1 and TRBJ1-1; D uncertain. There are 14 residues in the CDR3. Trimming removed 1 base from V and 0 bases from J, with 6 bases in between. Germline V gene data show CDR1 as MGHRA and CDR2 as YSYEKL. The CDR3 sequence: CASSQAGVNTEAFF. Here the CDR3 DNA reads TGCGCCAGCAGCCAAGCCGGAGTGAACACTGAAGCTTTCTTT.

The chain has TRBV4-3 and TRBJ2-2; D might be TRBD1 (6 bases). The CDR3 spans 15 residues. Germline V gene sequence: CDR1 LGHNA, CDR2 YSLEER. V was shortened by 1 base and J by 5 bases, with 11 bases between the two germline ends. The CDR3 protein is CASSQGGPVTGELFF. The CDR3 DNA reads as TGCGCCAGCAGCCAAGGGGGGCCCGTAACCGGGGAGCTGTTTTTT.

This clone was seen a single time. V usage is TRBV28 and J usage is TRBJ1-5; D gene uncertain. The CDR3 is 16 residues long. Trimming removed 4 bases at V and 6 bases at J, with 19 bases between. Germline values: CDR1 MDHEN, CDR2 SYDVKM. Here the CDR3 reads CASSSIQRFQGQPQHF. DNA for the CDR3: TGTGCCAGCAGTTCGATACAGCGCTTCCAAGGTCAGCCCCAGCATTTT.

The genes are TRBV7-2 and TRBJ2-3; no definite D call. There are 14 residues in the CDR3. The ends were cut back, 2 bases at V and 4 bases at J, with 10 bases in the middle. CDR1 and CDR2 from the germline V gene are SGHTA and FQGNSA. The CDR3 region has the DNA TGTGCCAGCAGCTTAAACGGCGCCGCAGATACGCAGTATTTT. It yields the protein CASSLNGAADTQYF.

The chain carries TRBV27 and TRBJ2-1; 8 nucleotides line up with TRBD2. The V and J ends lost 6 bases and 2 bases, in that order; junction bases with no gene match: 6. Per the germline V gene, CDR1 is MNHEY and CDR2 is SMNVEV (reference sequence). This CDR3 has 15 residues. CDR3 sequence: CASSLSGTPYNEQFF. The CDR3 bases are TGTGCCAGCAGCCTTAGCGGGACCCCCTACAATGAGCAGTTCTTC.

The chain links TRBV28 to TRBJ2-5; D is ambiguous. This CDR3 spans 15 amino acids. In germline, CDR1 is MDHEN, CDR2 SYDVKM. Trimming shortened V by 6 bases and J by 1 base, and 15 bases separated the two germline ends. In DNA, the CDR3 is TGTGCCAGCAGCCCCGTGGTAGCCCCCCAAGAGACCCAGTACTTC. Translating gives CASSPVVAPQETQYF.

About this clone: The germline gene is not matched at one end of the junction; a read error may be the cause. This chain joins TRBV7-7 and TRBJ2-2; weak D call: TRBD2 (6 bases). Germline V gives CDR1 SSHAT, CDR2 FNYEAQ (reference sequence). The CDR3 is 16 residues long. As DNA, the CDR3 is TGTGCTAGCAGCTTAGCGGCGGCAGGGTTGACCGGGGAGCTGTTTTTT. Translating gives CASSLAAAGLTGELFF.

V is TRBV6-2 or TRBV6-3 and J is TRBJ1-1; no clear D. V was pared by 2 bases and J by 0 bases, with 10 bases between. CDR1 is MNHEY, CDR2 SVGEGT, per germline. The CDR3 contains 15 residues. The DNA of the CDR3 is TGTGCCAGCAGTTACACCTTGGCAATGAACACTGAAGCTTTCTTT. This gives the protein CASSYTLAMNTEAFF.

The chain joins TRBV7-8 to TRBJ1-2; 7 nucleotides match TRBD1. Germline V CDR1 and CDR2: SGHVS, FQNEAQ. V lost 8 bases, J lost 4 bases, and 7 bases stayed unmatched. The CDR3 is 13 amino acids. CDR3 nucleotides: TGTGCCAGCTCCCCGGGACAGCGCTATGGCTACACCTTC. This encodes CASSPGQRYGYTF.

The chain joins TRBV7-9 to TRBJ2-1; TRBD2 matches 8 bases. V lost 5 bases to trimming and J lost 5 bases; unmatched junction nucleotides: 5. This CDR3 comprises 14 residues. Per germline, CDR1 SEHNR and CDR2 FQNEAQ (reference sequence). CDR3 in amino acids: CASSTKLADNEQFF. Here the CDR3 DNA reads TGTGCCAGCAGCACTAAACTAGCGGACAATGAGCAGTTCTTC.

This clone was detected only once. V usage is TRBV11-3 and J usage is TRBJ1-1; TRBD1 might be the D (5 bases). V shed 2 bases and J shed 1 base, with 14 bases lying between them. Germline values: CDR1 SGHNT, CDR2 YENEEA. The CDR3 totals 16 residues. The chain's CDR3 is CASSLSREGKNTEAFF. As DNA, the CDR3 is TGTGCCAGCAGCTTAAGTCGGGAGGGGAAGAACACTGAAGCTTTCTTT.

The chain couples TRBV28 to TRBJ1-1; D ambiguous. Germline V lookup: CDR1 MDHEN, CDR2 SYDVKM. With 6 bases removed from V and 0 bases from J, the gap between germline ends came to 17 bases. There are 16 residues in the CDR3. The CDR3 DNA is TGTGCCAGCAGATCCCCCCTCGGCCAGATGAACACTGAAGCTTTCTTT. This encodes CASRSPLGQMNTEAFF.

The gene calls are TRBV4-1 and TRBJ1-2; TRBD1 aligns across 9 bases. Germline loops: CDR1 MGHRA, CDR2 YSYEKL. This CDR3 spans 15 amino acids. J lost 2 bases, V lost 1 base, and 2 bases had no gene match. The DNA for the CDR3 is TGCGCCAGCAGCCAAGTAGGACAGGGGAACTATGGCTACACCTTC. As protein: CASSQVGQGNYGYTF.

The chain carries TRBV7-2 and TRBJ2-1; 12 bases line up with TRBD2. V was clipped by 2 bases and J by 4 bases; unmatched bases: 3. Germline V gene lookup returns CDR1 SGHTA and CDR2 FQGNSA. This CDR3 has 16 residues. The CDR3 reads CASSLPSGRVYNEQFF. CDR3 DNA: TGTGCCAGCAGCTTACCTAGCGGGAGGGTATACAATGAGCAGTTCTTC.

This chain connects TRBV18 to TRBJ2-5; weak D call: TRBD1 (6 bases). The V and J ends lost 4 bases and 1 base respectively, with 7 bases between them. CDR1 and CDR2 (germline): KGHSH, LQKENI. The CDR3 contains 13 residues. The CDR3 coding sequence is TGTGCCAGCTCACGGACAGTCCAAGAGACCCAGTACTTC. This translates into CASSRTVQETQYF.

This chain connects TRBV10-3 to TRBJ2-5, with D tentatively TRBD1 (5 bases). V shed 4 bases and J shed 4 bases, with 10 bases lying between them. Germline CDR1 and CDR2: ENHRY and SYGVKD. There are 13 residues in the CDR3. This CDR3 reads CAISVLQGETQYF. The CDR3 nucleotides are TGTGCCATCAGTGTTTTGCAGGGAGAGACCCAGTACTTC.

This clone has a handful of counts. The chain combines TRBV4-3 with TRBJ2-1; tentatively, D is TRBD2 (5 bases). V was cut by 3 bases and J by 10 bases, with 13 bases left in between. This CDR3 spans 13 amino acids. Germline assignment: CDR1 LGHNA and CDR2 YSLEER. The CDR3 DNA follows: TGCGCCAGCAGCCAGACCGACTATACCGAGCAGTTCTTC. Its translation is CASSQTDYTEQFF.

This chain uses TRBV18 with TRBJ1-1, with D tentatively TRBD1 (5 bases). The CDR3 has 15 residues. In germline, CDR1 is KGHSH, CDR2 LQKENI. V was cut by 3 bases and J by 4 bases, with 15 bases left in between. The CDR3 reads CASSPPRGKSTEAFF. The CDR3 DNA reads as TGTGCCAGCTCACCTCCACGGGGCAAGAGCACTGAAGCTTTCTTT.

The genes are TRBV5-8 and TRBJ2-1; TRBD1 matches 8 bases. The CDR3 is 15 residues long. With V trimmed by 4 bases and J by 5 bases, 8 bases remained unmatched. Germline V lookup: CDR1 SGHTS, CDR2 YDEGEE. CDR3 amino acids: CASSTDRVGDNEQFF. Here the CDR3 DNA reads TGTGCCAGCAGCACGGACAGGGTAGGGGACAATGAGCAGTTCTTC.

The genes are TRBV6-5 and TRBJ1-5; a weak D match, TRBD1 (5 bases). This CDR3 spans 14 amino acids. With 6 bases removed from V and 2 bases from J, the gap between germline ends came to 11 bases. From germline, CDR1 is MNHEY and CDR2 SVGAGI. The CDR3 DNA sequence: TGTGCCAGCAGGGGGGGGTATGGCAATCAGCCCCAGCATTTT. It is translated as CASRGGYGNQPQHF.

This chain links TRBV30 with TRBJ2-1, with 9 bases identical to TRBD1. CDR3 size: 14 residues. From germline, CDR1 is GTSNPN and CDR2 SVGIG (reference sequence). V lost 3 bases and J lost 4; bases outside the gene matches: 4. This CDR3 is CAWSLGQGYNEQFF. The CDR3 nucleotides are TGTGCCTGGAGCCTGGGACAGGGATACAATGAGCAGTTCTTC.

The V and J genes are TRBV5-4 and TRBJ2-7; D perhaps matches TRBD1 (5 bases). This CDR3 region has 13 residues. From germline, CDR1 is SGHNT and CDR2 YYREEE (reference sequence). V was cut by 0 bases and J by 4 bases, with 8 bases left in between. The CDR3 bases are TGTGCCAGCAGCTTGGAGGGGATATACGAGCAGTACTTC. Its translation is CASSLEGIYEQYF.

The CDR3 is CASSQDPGATSSYNEQFF. CDR3 DNA: TGCGCCAGCAGCCAAGACCCCGGCGCGACAAGCTCCTACAATGAGCAGTTCTTC. The V call is TRBV4-3, the J call TRBJ2-1; no reliable D call. Germline V gene lookup returns CDR1 LGHNA and CDR2 YSLEER. Trimming pared 0 bases from V and 0 bases from J, leaving 15 bases between. This CDR3 is 18 amino acids long.